This entry lists 10 T cell receptor beta chains sequenced from one sample in a study of shared clonotypes between healthy human individuals. Method: immunoSEQ multiplex PCR; TCRdb's copy keeps in-frame clones and lacks some. This sample has about 2.2 million clones; under 95% occur once, and the top ten carry more than 1.5%. Naive CD8 populations comprised CD45RO-negative cells positively selected for CCR7, excluding terminally differentiated effector memory CD45RA+ cells. Sequencing used naive CD8+ T cells from PBMCs. The receptors come from a man aged 18 to 35 in good health. Some clones in this sample may be carry-over from other donors' samples.

The chain employs TRBV6-1 and TRBJ2-7; TRBD2 is a possible D gene (5 bases). V dropped 2 bases and J dropped 2 bases, with 13 bases sitting between them. CDR1 is MNHNS, CDR2 SASEGT, per germline. The CDR3 has 15 amino acids. The chain's CDR3 is CASSEISGRTYEQYF. In DNA, the CDR3 is TGTGCCAGCAGTGAAATTTCGGGGAGAACCTACGAGCAGTACTTC.

This chain's CDR3 is CASSSPREGFSGANVLTF. The CDR3 nucleotides read TGTGCCAGCAGCTCCCCCCGTGAGGGTTTCTCTGGGGCCAACGTCCTGACTTTC. The chain employs TRBV9 and TRBJ2-6; a possible D gene is TRBD2 (5 bases). This CDR3 has 18 residues. Trimming left V 4 bases short and J 0 bases short, with 17 bases between. Germline values: CDR1 SGDLS, CDR2 YYNGEE.

J is TRBJ2-3 and V is TRBV7-8; no definite D call. This CDR3 has 13 residues. V was clipped by 4 bases and J by 3 bases, with 8 bases between them. Germline CDR1 reads SGHVS; CDR2 reads FQNEAQ. The CDR3, as DNA: TGTGCCAGCAGCTCGGCCAGTACAGATACGCAGTATTTT. It yields the protein CASSSASTDTQYF.

The chain couples TRBV27 to TRBJ2-7; 10 bases are shared with TRBD2. This CDR3 contains 15 residues. Germline lookup yields CDR1 MNHEY and CDR2 SMNVEV (reference sequence). Trimming at V came to 3 bases and at J to 2 bases, leaving 4 bases not matched to a gene. CDR3 residues: CASSFLAGATYEQYF. The CDR3, as DNA: TGTGCCAGCAGTTTTCTAGCGGGAGCTACCTACGAGCAGTACTTC.

This sequence joins TRBV4-1 and TRBJ2-7; 7 positions agree with TRBD2. V shed 1 base and J 1 base; nucleotides not matched to a gene: 10. Germline CDR1 reads MGHRA; CDR2 reads YSYEKL. The CDR3 extends over 17 amino acids. The CDR3 DNA reads as TGCGCCAGCAGCCAAGTAGCGCTTCCTAGCGGTTCCTACGAGCAGTACTTC. This encodes CASSQVALPSGSYEQYF.

The chain employs TRBV27 and TRBJ2-7, with 8 positions matching TRBD2. V gave up 3 bases and J gave up 0 bases; unmatched junction bases: 7. The CDR3 length is 16 residues. Germline assignment: CDR1 MNHEY and CDR2 SMNVEV (reference sequence). In DNA, the CDR3 is TGTGCCAGCAGTTTCTCTGCGGGAGGCATCTCCTACGAGCAGTACTTC. Translation gives CASSFSAGGISYEQYF.

This chain links TRBV5-4 with TRBJ2-6; D unresolved. The CDR3 spans 16 residues. The germline V gene encodes CDR1 SGHNT and CDR2 YYREEE (reference sequence). Deletions cut 6 bases from V and 0 bases from J, with 13 bases between. CDR3 region: CASTTLEFSGANVLTF. CDR3 coding DNA: TGTGCCAGCACGACCCTCGAGTTCTCTGGGGCCAACGTCCTGACTTTC.

This chain joins TRBV7-6 and TRBJ2-1; 9 nucleotides agree with TRBD2. V lost 2 bases to trimming and J lost 7 bases; unmatched junction nucleotides: 6. CDR3 length equals 15 residues. Per the germline V gene, CDR1 is SGHVS and CDR2 is FNYEAQ. The CDR3 loop is CASSLLAGEFNEQFF. The CDR3 nucleotides read TGTGCCAGCAGCTTATTAGCGGGAGAATTTAATGAGCAGTTCTTC.

The chain recombines TRBV6-1 with TRBJ1-4; 9 positions match TRBD1. J gave up 7 bases and V 5 bases, and 5 bases lay outside the gene matches. Looked up from germline, CDR1 is MNHNS and CDR2 is SASEGT. This CDR3 contains 14 residues. DNA of the CDR3: TGTGCCAGCAGTCCGGGACAGGGAGGTGAAAAACTGTTTTTT. It encodes CASSPGQGGEKLFF.

The rearrangement joins TRBV4-1 to TRBJ2-7, with 7 positions matching TRBD2. V lost 1 base, J lost 0 bases, and 6 bases stayed unmatched. Germline V CDR1 and CDR2: MGHRA, YSYEKL. The CDR3 spans 16 residues. The CDR3: CASSQGSGVSSYEQYF. As DNA, the CDR3 is TGCGCCAGCAGCCAAGGGAGCGGGGTTAGCTCCTACGAGCAGTACTTC.